These T cell receptor beta chains were read from a single sample in a study of neurological immune-mediated disorders. TCRdb fed the 5' RACE reads into MiXCR, producing one record per CDR3 protein. The sample carries approximately 74,000 distinct CDR3 sequences, around 5.5% recorded once. The material sequenced was PBMCs. All receptors derive from a man between 18 and 29 years old with multiple sclerosis. Both conserved end residues are part of each CDR3. The order of the fields is D gene, J gene, V gene, clone size, CDR3 DNA, CDR3 protein. The D gene is left open where the match is weak. Rows may omit the clone size; those that give it use once, few, many or a size class.

D: -; J: TRBJ1-1; V: TRBV20-1; size: many; DNA: TGCAGTGCTAGAGCCACCTCCACTGAAGCTTTCTTT; CDR3: CSARATSTEAFF
D: -; J: TRBJ1-1; V: TRBV6-6; size: many; DNA: TGTGCCACAAAGGGGAACACTGAAGCTTTCTTT; CDR3: CATKGNTEAFF
D: -; J: TRBJ1-1; V: TRBV10-3; size: many; DNA: TGTGCCATCAGGGGGACGGAGAACACTGAAGCTTTCTTT; CDR3: CAIRGTENTEAFF
D: -; J: TRBJ2-7; V: TRBV11-2; size: many; DNA: TGTGCCAGCAGCTTAGATTTTGGGACGGTCTCCTACGAGCAGTACTTC; CDR3: CASSLDFGTVSYEQYF
D: TRBD1; J: TRBJ1-1; V: TRBV7-3; size: many; DNA: TGTGCCAGCAGCTTCGGGACAGGGGCCGAAGCTTTCTTT; CDR3: CASSFGTGAEAFF
D: -; J: TRBJ1-1; V: TRBV20-1; size: many; DNA: TGCAGTGCTAACTACGAGCATGAAGCTTTCTTT; CDR3: CSANYEHEAFF
D: -; J: TRBJ2-7; V: TRBV6-5; size: few; DNA: TGTGCCAGCAGTTCCTTAGGCTCCTACGAGCAGTACTTC; CDR3: CASSSLGSYEQYF
D: -; J: TRBJ2-5; V: TRBV20-1; size: many; DNA: TGCAGTGCTAGAGATGAAGAGACCCAGTACTTC; CDR3: CSARDEETQYF
D: -; J: TRBJ1-1; V: TRBV20-1; size: many; DNA: TGCAGTGCCTCCCGATCTACTGAAGCTTTCTTT; CDR3: CSASRSTEAFF
D: -; J: TRBJ2-3; V: TRBV11-2; size: many; DNA: TGTGCCAGCAGCACTCCAGGGGGGATCACAGATACGCAGTATTTT; CDR3: CASSTPGGITDTQYF
D: TRBD2; J: TRBJ2-1; V: TRBV24-1; size: few; DNA: TGTGCCACCAGTGACTCCGGGACTAGCGGGATCAATGAGCAGTTCTTC; CDR3: CATSDSGTSGINEQFF
D: -; J: TRBJ2-3; V: TRBV24-1; size: -; DNA: TGTGCCACCAGTGACACACCGACAGTTCCCCCTACGCAGTATTTT; CDR3: CATSDTPTVPPTQYF
D: TRBD1; J: TRBJ1-1; V: TRBV12-3/TRBV12-4; size: many; DNA: TGTGCCAGCAGTTTACGGACAGGAACAGATTTCTTT; CDR3: CASSLRTGTDFF
D: -; J: TRBJ2-7; V: TRBV7-6; size: many; DNA: TGTGCCAGCAGCTTTAACGGAGGGGATCAGTACGAGCAGTACTTC; CDR3: CASSFNGGDQYEQYF
D: -; J: TRBJ2-3; V: TRBV20-1; size: many; DNA: TGCAGTGCTAGAGGAGATACGCAGTATTTT; CDR3: CSARGDTQYF
D: -; J: TRBJ2-2; V: TRBV15; size: many; DNA: TGTGCCACCAGCAACCCGCGGTCGTCAGAGCACACCGGGGAGCTGTTTTTT; CDR3: CATSNPRSSEHTGELFF
D: -; J: TRBJ2-4; V: TRBV28; size: many; DNA: TGTGCCAGCAGTTTACAGGGTACCGGGATGGCCAAAAACATTCAGTACTTC; CDR3: CASSLQGTGMAKNIQYF
D: -; J: TRBJ2-1; V: TRBV20-1; size: -; DNA: TGCAGTGCCCGACCGAACGGGCTCTACAATGAGCAGTTCTTC; CDR3: CSARPNGLYNEQFF
D: -; J: TRBJ2-2; V: TRBV5-1; size: many; DNA: TGCGCCAGCAAGATAAGCGGGAACACCGGGGAGCTGTTTTTT; CDR3: CASKISGNTGELFF
D: -; J: TRBJ2-3; V: TRBV5-1; size: many; DNA: TGCGCCAGCAGCTTCAGGGGCGCCGGCACAGATACGCAGTATTTT; CDR3: CASSFRGAGTDTQYF
D: -; J: TRBJ2-1; V: TRBV5-1; size: few; DNA: TGCGCCAGCAGCTTGGGGGCGGTTGAGCAGTTCTTC; CDR3: CASSLGAVEQFF
D: TRBD2; J: TRBJ2-3; V: TRBV28; size: many; DNA: TGTGCCAGCAGCTCAGACAGGCCTGCTAGCGGGAGGCCACTAGCGCAGTATTTT; CDR3: CASSSDRPASGRPLAQYF
D: -; J: TRBJ1-3; V: TRBV20-1; size: many; DNA: TGCAGTGCTAGAAGCTCTGGAAACACCATATATTTT; CDR3: CSARSSGNTIYF
D: -; J: TRBJ2-3; V: TRBV5-4; size: -; DNA: TGTGCCAGCAAACTAGTGAGCACAGATACGCAGTATTTT; CDR3: CASKLVSTDTQYF
D: -; J: TRBJ2-5; V: TRBV28; size: many; DNA: TGTGCCAGCAGTTTAGCGGGACACCGCCAAGAGACCCAGTACTTC; CDR3: CASSLAGHRQETQYF
D: -; J: TRBJ1-2; V: TRBV6-4; size: many; DNA: TGTGCCAGCAGTGACAGGGGCGGTTATGGCTACACCTTC; CDR3: CASSDRGGYGYTF
D: -; J: TRBJ2-2; V: TRBV11-3; size: few; DNA: TGTGCCAGCAGCCCCGGACCCGGGGAGCTGTTTTTT; CDR3: CASSPGPGELFF
D: TRBD1; J: TRBJ2-1; V: TRBV6-6; size: many; DNA: TGTGCCAGCAGGGACAGGGGCTTCGAGAGCTCCTACAATGAGCAGTTCTTC; CDR3: CASRDRGFESSYNEQFF
D: -; J: TRBJ2-1; V: TRBV5-1; size: -; DNA: TGCGCCAGCACTAGGCGCCCCCCTTCCTACAATGAGCAGTTCTTC; CDR3: CASTRRPPSYNEQFF
D: TRBD1; J: TRBJ1-2; V: TRBV10-3; size: many; DNA: TGTGCCATCAGTGAGCGCCGGGACAGTCGTTTCTATGGCTACACCTTC; CDR3: CAISERRDSRFYGYTF
D: TRBD2; J: TRBJ2-3; V: TRBV9; size: many; DNA: TGTGCCAGCAGCGATAGAAGCGGGGCATACACAGATACGCAGTATTTT; CDR3: CASSDRSGAYTDTQYF
D: -; J: TRBJ2-5; V: TRBV28; size: many; DNA: TGTGCCAGCAGTCCCCGCCTACCCGGGACCCAGTACTTC; CDR3: CASSPRLPGTQYF
D: TRBD2; J: TRBJ2-1; V: TRBV12-3/TRBV12-4; size: many; DNA: TGTGCCAGCAGTTTACTAGCGGCCTACAATGAGCAGTTCTTC; CDR3: CASSLLAAYNEQFF
D: -; J: TRBJ2-2; V: TRBV7-3; size: many; DNA: TGTGCCAGCAGCCTTAGAACATCGAACACCGGGGAGCTGTTTTTT; CDR3: CASSLRTSNTGELFF
D: -; J: TRBJ1-6; V: TRBV7-3; size: -; DNA: TGTGCCAGCAGCGATTGGGGGCCCCTCAACTTT; CDR3: CASSDWGPLNF
D: -; J: TRBJ2-7; V: TRBV5-1; size: -; DNA: TGCGCCAGCAGCACGACAGGTCAAGAGCAGTACTTC; CDR3: CASSTTGQEQYF